The 5 T cell receptor beta chains listed next were all sequenced from one sample in a study of CD8 T cells in ankylosing spondylitis. From the 5' RACE reads, TCRdb called clonotypes with MiXCR, one entry per CDR3 protein. The data show roughly 260,000 distinct CDR3 sequences, over 15% seen once. The sample taken for sequencing was blood, either unsorted or a sorted T cell fraction (not recorded which). The receptors were sampled from a male donor with ankylosing spondylitis or in good health (not recorded which).

The sample holds a few counts of this clonotype. This sequence joins TRBV6-1 and TRBJ1-6; weak D call: TRBD1 (5 bases). Trimming cost V 5 bases and J 9 bases, with 20 bases left between them. Germline CDR1 is MNHNS and CDR2 is SASEGT. The CDR3 sequence is 16 residues long. The CDR3 bases are TGTGCCAGCAGTCGCCGGGGCGATGGTTTTGCTTCACCCCTCCACTTT. Its protein is CASSRRGDGFASPLHF.

The V and J genes are TRBV29-1 and TRBJ2-1, with TRBD2 identical over 13 bases. The CDR3 loop spans 14 amino acids. V lost 7 bases to trimming and J lost 6 bases; unmatched junction nucleotides: 6. Per the germline V gene, CDR1 is SQVTM and CDR2 is ANQGSEA. CDR3 in DNA: TGCAGCGGTCGGACTAGCGGGAGTAGCAATGAGCAGTTCTTC. Encoded protein: CSGRTSGSSNEQFF.

This clonotype occurred a few times. The rearrangement joins TRBV15 to TRBJ2-1; TRBD2 agrees at 9 bases. V shed 3 bases, J shed 6 bases, and the junction held 15 bases outside the gene matches. In germline, CDR1 is LNHNV, CDR2 YYDKDF (reference sequence). The CDR3 is 18 amino acids. CDR3 DNA sequence: TGTGCCACCAGCAGTGCGACCTTACTAGCGGGTGTCGTCAATGAGCAGTTCTTC. It codes for CATSSATLLAGVVNEQFF.

This clonotype was seen many times. The rearrangement joins TRBV7-9 to TRBJ2-3; a possible D gene is TRBD1 (7 bases). This CDR3 has 16 amino acids. Trimming cost V 1 base and J 1 base, with 12 bases left between them. Germline loops: CDR1 SEHNR, CDR2 FQNEAQ (reference sequence). This chain's CDR3 is CASSLEAGGRTDTQYF. The CDR3 bases are TGTGCCAGCAGCTTAGAGGCAGGGGGGCGCACAGATACGCAGTATTTT. Complete variable domain (other parts from reference TRBV7-9 and TRBJ2-3): DTGVSQNPRHKITKRGQNVTFRCDPISEHNRLYWYRQTLGQGPEFLTYFQNEAQLEKSRLLSDRFSAERPKGSFSTLEIQRTEQGDSAMYLCASSLEAGGRTDTQYFGPGTRLTVL.

A few counts support this clonotype. The genes are TRBV29-1 and TRBJ2-1; 9 bases are a match to TRBD1. The CDR3 is 13 residues long. V trimming: 4 bases; J trimming: 3 bases; junction bases outside the gene matches: 1. Germline CDR1 and CDR2: SQVTM and ANQGSEA. CDR3 region: CSVGQGDYNEQFF. The CDR3 DNA sequence: TGCAGCGTTGGACAGGGGGACTACAATGAGCAGTTCTTC.